In its sample, the clone carrying this TCR beta chain was seen many times. The record originates from a study of shared clonotypes between healthy human individuals. Study in general: The study used three CD4 naive, three CD4 memory, two CD8 naive and one CD8 memory plate per donor.

Each of the donors was a healthy adult who was HIV-negative and had not had a recent acute infection or vaccination. From CD4+ cells came CD45RA+ naive and CD45RA-negative memory subsets. The protocol was immunoSEQ multiplex PCR, while the TCRdb copy is restricted to in-frame clones and leaves out a portion. The table includes fewer than 200,000 clones, approximately 61% detected once. There are 12 residues in the CDR3. V was cut by 2 bases and J by 7 bases, with 6 bases left in between. The germline gives CDR1 SGHTA, CDR2 FQGNSA. The source is a man aged 30 to 45 in good health. Sequencing was done on a sample of memory CD4+ T cells sorted from blood. Subset: CD45RA-negative fraction. The chain recombines TRBV7-2 with TRBJ2-1; no clear D. This chain's CDR3 is CASSLSGNEQFF. CDR3 nucleotides: TGTGCCAGCAGCTTATCTGGAAATGAGCAGTTCTTC.